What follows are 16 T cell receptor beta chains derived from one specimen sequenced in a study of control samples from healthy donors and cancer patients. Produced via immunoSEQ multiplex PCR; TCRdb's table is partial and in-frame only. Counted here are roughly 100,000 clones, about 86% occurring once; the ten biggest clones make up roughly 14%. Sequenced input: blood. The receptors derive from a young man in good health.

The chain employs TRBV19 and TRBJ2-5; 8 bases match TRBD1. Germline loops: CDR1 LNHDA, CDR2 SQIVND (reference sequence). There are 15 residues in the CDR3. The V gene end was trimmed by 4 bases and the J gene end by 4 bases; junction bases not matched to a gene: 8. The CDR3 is CASSRQGLDIETQYF. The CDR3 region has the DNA TGTGCCAGTAGTAGACAGGGGCTCGACATAGAGACCCAGTACTTC. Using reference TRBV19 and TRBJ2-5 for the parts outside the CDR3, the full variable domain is DGGITQSPKYLFRKEGQNVTLSCEQNLNHDAMYWYRQDPGQGLRLIYYSQIVNDFQKGDIAEGYSVSREKKESFPLTVTSAQKNPTAFYLCASSRQGLDIETQYFGPGTRLLVL.

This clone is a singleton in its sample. CDR3 nucleotide sequence: TGTGCCAGCAGCTTACTGGGGTACACTGAAGCTTTCTTT. Translation gives CASSLLGYTEAFF. V gene TRBV7-9 combines with J gene TRBJ1-1; D remains unclear. The V gene's germline CDR1 is SEHNR and CDR2 FQNEAQ (reference sequence). V lost 2 bases to trimming and J lost 3 bases, with 7 bases between them. The CDR3 is made up of 13 amino acids.

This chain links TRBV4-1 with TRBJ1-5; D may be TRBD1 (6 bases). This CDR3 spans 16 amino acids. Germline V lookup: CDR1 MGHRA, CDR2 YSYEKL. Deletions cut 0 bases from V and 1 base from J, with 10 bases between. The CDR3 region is CASSQDPGASNQPQHF. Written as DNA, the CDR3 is TGCGCCAGCAGCCAAGATCCAGGGGCGAGCAATCAGCCCCAGCATTTT.

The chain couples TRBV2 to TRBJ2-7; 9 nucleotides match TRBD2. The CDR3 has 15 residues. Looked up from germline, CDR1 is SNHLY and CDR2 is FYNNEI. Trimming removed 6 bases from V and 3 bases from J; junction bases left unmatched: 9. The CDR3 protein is CASRGTSQGGYEQYF. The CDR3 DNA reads TGTGCCAGCAGAGGGACTAGCCAAGGGGGCTACGAGCAGTACTTC.

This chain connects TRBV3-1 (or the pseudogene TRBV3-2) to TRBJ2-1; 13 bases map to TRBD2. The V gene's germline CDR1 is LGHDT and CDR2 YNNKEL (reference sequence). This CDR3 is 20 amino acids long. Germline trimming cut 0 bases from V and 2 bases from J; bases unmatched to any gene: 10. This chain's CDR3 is CASSQESGTSGIRPYNEQFF. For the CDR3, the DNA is TGTGCCAGCAGCCAAGAGTCCGGGACTAGCGGGATTAGGCCCTACAATGAGCAGTTCTTC.

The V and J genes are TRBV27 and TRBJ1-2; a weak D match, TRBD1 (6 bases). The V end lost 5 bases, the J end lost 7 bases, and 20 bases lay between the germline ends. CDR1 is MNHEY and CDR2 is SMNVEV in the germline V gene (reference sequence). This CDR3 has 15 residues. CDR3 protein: CASSHVETGFGGYTF. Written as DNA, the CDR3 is TGTGCCAGCAGTCACGTCGAGACAGGCTTTGGTGGCTACACCTTC.

CDR3 sequence: CASSLGGWEMNTEAFF. In DNA, the CDR3 is TGTGCCAGCAGTTTAGGAGGTTGGGAGATGAACACTGAAGCTTTCTTT. This chain connects TRBV27 to TRBJ1-1; D is undetermined. Between the trimmed V and J ends, which lost 2 bases and 0 bases, there was a span of 13 bases. The CDR3 totals 16 residues. CDR1 MNHEY and CDR2 SMNVEV come from the germline V gene (reference sequence).

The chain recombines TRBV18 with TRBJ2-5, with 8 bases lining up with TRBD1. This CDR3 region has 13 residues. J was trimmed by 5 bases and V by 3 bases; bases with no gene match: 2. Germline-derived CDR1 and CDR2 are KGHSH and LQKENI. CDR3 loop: CASSPTGVETQYF. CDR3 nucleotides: TGTGCCAGCTCACCGACAGGGGTGGAGACCCAGTACTTC.

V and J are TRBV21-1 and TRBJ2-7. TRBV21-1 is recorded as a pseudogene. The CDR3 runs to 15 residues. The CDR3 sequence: CASIPGPFSTYEQYF. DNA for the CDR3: TGTGCCAGCATCCCGGGGCCGTTCTCGACCTACGAGCAGTACTTC.

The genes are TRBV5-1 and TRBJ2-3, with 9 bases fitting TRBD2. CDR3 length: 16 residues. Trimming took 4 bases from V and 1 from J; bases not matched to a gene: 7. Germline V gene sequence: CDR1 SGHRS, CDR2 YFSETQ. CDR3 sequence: CASSPLAGEGTDTQYF. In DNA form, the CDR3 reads TGCGCCAGCAGCCCCTTAGCGGGAGAGGGCACAGATACGCAGTATTTT.

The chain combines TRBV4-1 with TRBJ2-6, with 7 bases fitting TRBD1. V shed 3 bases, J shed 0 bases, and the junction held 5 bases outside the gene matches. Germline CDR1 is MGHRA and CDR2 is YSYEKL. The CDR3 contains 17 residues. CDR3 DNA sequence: TGCGCCAGCAGCCATCAACAGGGGAGCTCTGGGGCCAACGTCCTGACTTTC. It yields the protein CASSHQQGSSGANVLTF.

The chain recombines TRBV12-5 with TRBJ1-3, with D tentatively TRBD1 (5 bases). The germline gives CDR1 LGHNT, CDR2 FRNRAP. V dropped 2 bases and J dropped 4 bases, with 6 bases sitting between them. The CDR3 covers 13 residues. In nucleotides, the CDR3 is TGTGCTAGTGGTTTGACAGGAGGAAACACCATATATTTT. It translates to CASGLTGGNTIYF.

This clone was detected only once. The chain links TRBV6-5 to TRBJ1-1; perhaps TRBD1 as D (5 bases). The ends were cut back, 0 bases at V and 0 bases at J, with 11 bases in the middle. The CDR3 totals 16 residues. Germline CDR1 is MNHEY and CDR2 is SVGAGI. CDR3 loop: CASSYSAGRVNTEAFF. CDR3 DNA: TGTGCCAGCAGTTACTCGGCAGGGAGGGTGAACACTGAAGCTTTCTTT.

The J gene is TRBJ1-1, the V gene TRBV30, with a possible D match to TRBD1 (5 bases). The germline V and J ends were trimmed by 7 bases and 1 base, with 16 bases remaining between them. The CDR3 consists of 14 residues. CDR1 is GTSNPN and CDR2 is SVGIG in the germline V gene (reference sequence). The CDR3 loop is CAYRRDYGNTEAFF. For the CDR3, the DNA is TGTGCCTATAGAAGGGACTACGGGAACACTGAAGCTTTCTTT.

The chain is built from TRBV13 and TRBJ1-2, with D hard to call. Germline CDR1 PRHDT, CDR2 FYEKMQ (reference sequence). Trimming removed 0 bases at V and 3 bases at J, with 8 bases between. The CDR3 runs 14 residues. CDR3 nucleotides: TGTGCCAGCAGCTTAGGGAAGGGCGACTATGGCTACACCTTC. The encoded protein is CASSLGKGDYGYTF.

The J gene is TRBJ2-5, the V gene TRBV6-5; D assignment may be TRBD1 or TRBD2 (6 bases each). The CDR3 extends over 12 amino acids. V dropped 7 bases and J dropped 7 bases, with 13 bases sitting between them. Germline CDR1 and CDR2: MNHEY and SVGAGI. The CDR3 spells CASTGARGTQYF. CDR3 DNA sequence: TGTGCCAGCACGGGGGCCCGGGGGACCCAGTACTTC.